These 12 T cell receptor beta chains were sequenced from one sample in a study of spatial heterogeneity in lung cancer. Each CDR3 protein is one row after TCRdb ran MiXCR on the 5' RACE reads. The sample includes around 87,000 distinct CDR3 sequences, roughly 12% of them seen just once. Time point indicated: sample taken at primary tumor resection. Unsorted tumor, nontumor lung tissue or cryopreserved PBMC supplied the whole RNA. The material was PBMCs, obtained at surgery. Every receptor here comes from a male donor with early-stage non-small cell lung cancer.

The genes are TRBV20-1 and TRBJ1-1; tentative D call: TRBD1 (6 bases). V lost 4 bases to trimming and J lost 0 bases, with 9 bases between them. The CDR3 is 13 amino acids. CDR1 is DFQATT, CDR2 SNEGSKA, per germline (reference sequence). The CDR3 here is CSATGQLNTEAFF. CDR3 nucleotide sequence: TGCAGTGCTACCGGACAGTTGAACACTGAAGCTTTCTTT.

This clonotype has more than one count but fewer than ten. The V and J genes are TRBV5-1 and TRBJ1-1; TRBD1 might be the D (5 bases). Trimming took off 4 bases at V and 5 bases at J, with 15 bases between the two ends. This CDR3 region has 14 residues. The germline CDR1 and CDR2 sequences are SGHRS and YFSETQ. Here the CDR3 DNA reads TGCGCCAGCAGCGCTTTCGGGACGCAAACTGAAGCTTTCTTT. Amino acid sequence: CASSAFGTQTEAFF.

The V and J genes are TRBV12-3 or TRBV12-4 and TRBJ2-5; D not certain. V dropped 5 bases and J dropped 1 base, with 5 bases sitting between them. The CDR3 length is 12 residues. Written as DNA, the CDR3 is TGTGCCAGCAGTGTGGTCCAAGAGACCCAGTACTTC. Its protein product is CASSVVQETQYF.

CDR3 sequence (DNA): TGCAGTGCTAGAGTGGCCGGGCTTGATAATTCACCCCTCCACTTT. It specifies CSARVAGLDNSPLHF. This rearrangement joins TRBV20-1 to TRBJ1-6; no definite D call. Germline V gives CDR1 DFQATT, CDR2 SNEGSKA (reference sequence). The CDR3 consists of 15 residues. The V end was cut by 1 base, the J end by 5 bases, with 12 bases between.

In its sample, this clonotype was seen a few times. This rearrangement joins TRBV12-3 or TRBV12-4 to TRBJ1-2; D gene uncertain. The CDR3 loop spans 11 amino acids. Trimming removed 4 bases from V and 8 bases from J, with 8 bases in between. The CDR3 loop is CASSSLPGYTF. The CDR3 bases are TGTGCCAGCAGTTCCCTTCCGGGCTACACCTTC.

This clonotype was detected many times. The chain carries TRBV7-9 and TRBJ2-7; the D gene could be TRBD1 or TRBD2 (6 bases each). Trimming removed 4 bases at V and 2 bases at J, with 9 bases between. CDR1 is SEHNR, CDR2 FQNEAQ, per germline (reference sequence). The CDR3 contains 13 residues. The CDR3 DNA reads TGTGCCAGCAGCTCCCGGGGGCCCTACGAGCAGTACTTC. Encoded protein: CASSSRGPYEQYF.

The CDR3 region has the DNA TGTGCCAGCAGCCAACTTGGGGCTCAGGGGGAGCTGTTTTTT. As protein: CASSQLGAQGELFF. The chain joins TRBV14 to TRBJ2-2, with D possibly matching TRBD1 (5 bases). V lost 2 bases and J 8 bases, leaving 12 bases between the germline ends. This CDR3 is built from 14 residues. From germline, CDR1 is SGHDN and CDR2 FVKESK. Based on the CDR3 plus reference TRBV14 and TRBJ2-2, the full variable domain is EAGVTQFPSHSVIEKGQTVTLRCDPISGHDNLYWYRRVMGKEIKFLLHFVKESKQDESGMPNNRFLAERTGGTYSTLKVQPAELEDSGVYFCASSQLGAQGELFFGEGSRLTVL.

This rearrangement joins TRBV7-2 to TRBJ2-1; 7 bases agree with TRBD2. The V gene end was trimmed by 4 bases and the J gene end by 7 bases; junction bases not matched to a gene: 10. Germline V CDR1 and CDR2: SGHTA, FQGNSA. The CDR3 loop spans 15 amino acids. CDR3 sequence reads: CASSSLAGVGNEQFF. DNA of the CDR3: TGTGCCAGCAGCTCCCTGGCGGGAGTTGGTAATGAGCAGTTCTTC.

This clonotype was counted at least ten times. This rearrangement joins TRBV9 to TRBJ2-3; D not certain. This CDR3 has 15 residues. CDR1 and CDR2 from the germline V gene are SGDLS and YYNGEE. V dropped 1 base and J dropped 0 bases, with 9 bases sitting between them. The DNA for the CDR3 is TGTGCCAGCAGCGTACGGGCGACTAGCACAGATACGCAGTATTTT. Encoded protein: CASSVRATSTDTQYF.

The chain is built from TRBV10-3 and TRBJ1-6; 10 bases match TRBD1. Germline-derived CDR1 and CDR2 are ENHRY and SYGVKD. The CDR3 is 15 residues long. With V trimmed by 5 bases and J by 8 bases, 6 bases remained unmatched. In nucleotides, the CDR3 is TGTGCCATCAGTAACAGGGACAGGGGAGATTCACCCCTCCACTTT. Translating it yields CAISNRDRGDSPLHF.

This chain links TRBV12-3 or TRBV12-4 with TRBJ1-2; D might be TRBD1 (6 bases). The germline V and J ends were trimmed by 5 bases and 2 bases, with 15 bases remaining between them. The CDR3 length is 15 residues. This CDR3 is CASSPYRDANYGYTF. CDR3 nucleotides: TGTGCCAGCAGTCCTTACAGGGACGCCAACTATGGCTACACCTTC.

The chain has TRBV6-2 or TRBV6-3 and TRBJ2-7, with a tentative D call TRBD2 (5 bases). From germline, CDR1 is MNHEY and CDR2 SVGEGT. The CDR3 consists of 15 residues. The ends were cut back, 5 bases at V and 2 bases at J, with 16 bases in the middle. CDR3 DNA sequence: TGTGCCAGCAGTCACTACCTAGCAGGTACCTACGAGCAGTACTTC. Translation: CASSHYLAGTYEQYF.